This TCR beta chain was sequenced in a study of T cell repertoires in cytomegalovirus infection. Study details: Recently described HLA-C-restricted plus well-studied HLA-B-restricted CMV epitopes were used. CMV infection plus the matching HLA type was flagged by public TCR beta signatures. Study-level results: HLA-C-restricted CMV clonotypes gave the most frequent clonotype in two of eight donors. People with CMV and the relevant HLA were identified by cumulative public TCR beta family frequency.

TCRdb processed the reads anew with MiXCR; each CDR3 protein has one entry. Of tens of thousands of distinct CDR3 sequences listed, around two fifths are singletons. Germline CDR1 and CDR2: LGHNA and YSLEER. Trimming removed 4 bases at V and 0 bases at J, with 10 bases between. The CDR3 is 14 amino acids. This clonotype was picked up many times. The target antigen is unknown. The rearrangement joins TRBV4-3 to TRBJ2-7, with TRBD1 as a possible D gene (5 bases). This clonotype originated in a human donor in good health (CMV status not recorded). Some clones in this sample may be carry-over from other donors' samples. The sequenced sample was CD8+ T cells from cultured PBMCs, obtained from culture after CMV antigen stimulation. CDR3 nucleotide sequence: TGCGCCAGCAGCCGGGGCCGGGCCTCCTACGAGCAGTACTTC. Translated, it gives CASSRGRASYEQYF.